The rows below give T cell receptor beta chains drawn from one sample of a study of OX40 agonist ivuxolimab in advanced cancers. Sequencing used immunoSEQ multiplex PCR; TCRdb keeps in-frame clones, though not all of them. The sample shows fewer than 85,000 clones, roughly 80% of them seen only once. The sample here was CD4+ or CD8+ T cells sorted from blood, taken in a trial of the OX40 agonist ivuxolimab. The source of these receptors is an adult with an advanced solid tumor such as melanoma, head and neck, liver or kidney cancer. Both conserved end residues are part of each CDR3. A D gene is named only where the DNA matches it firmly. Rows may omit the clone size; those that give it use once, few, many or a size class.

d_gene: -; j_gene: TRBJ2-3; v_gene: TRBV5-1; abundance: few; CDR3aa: CASSTGDDSTGTQYF; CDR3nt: TGCGCCAGCAGCACCGGGGACGACTCCACGGGTACGCAGTATTTT
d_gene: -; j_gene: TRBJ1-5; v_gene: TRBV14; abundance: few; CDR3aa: CASSPTRDQPQHF; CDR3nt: TGTGCCAGCAGCCCCACTAGGGATCAGCCCCAGCATTTT
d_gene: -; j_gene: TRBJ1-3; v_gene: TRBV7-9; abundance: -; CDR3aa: CASSLIAGPGNTIYF; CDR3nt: TGTGCCAGCAGCTTAATTGCTGGGCCTGGAAACACCATATATTTT
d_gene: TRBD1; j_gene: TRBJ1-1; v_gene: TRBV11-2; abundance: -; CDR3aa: CASSLGWAGGRTEAFF; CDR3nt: TGTGCCAGCAGCTTAGGATGGGCAGGGGGAAGGACTGAAGCTTTCTTT
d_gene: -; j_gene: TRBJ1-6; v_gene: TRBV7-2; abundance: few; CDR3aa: CASSSGSSPLHF; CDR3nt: TGTGCCAGCAGCTCAGGGAGTTCACCCCTCCACTTT
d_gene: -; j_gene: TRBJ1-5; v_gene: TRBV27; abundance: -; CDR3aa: CASSPNGRINQPQHF; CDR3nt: TGTGCCAGCAGTCCCAACGGACGGATAAATCAGCCCCAGCATTTT
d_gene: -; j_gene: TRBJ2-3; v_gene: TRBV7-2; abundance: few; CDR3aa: CASSLADTDTQYF; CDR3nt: TGTGCCAGCAGCTTGGCGGACACAGATACGCAGTATTTT
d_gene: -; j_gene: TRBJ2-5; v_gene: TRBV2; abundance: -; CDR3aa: CASSPGLTSFRETQYF; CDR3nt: TGTGCCAGCAGCCCCGGGCTTACTAGCTTCAGGGAGACCCAGTACTTC
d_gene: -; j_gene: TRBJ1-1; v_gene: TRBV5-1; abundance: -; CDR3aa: CASSYTLDGEAFF; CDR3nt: TGCGCCAGCAGCTATACTCTAGATGGTGAAGCTTTCTTT
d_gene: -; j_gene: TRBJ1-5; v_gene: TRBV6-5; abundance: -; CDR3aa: CASSSARAVSNQPQHF; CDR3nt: TGTGCCAGCAGTTCCGCCCGCGCGGTCAGCAATCAGCCCCAGCATTTT
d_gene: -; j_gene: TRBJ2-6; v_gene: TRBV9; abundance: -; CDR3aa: CASSSRGRTPSGANVLTF; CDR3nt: TGTGCCAGCAGCTCCAGGGGACGGACGCCCTCTGGGGCCAACGTCCTGACTTTC
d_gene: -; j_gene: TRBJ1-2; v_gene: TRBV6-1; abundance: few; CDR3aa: CASSDPGRYGYTF; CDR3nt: TGTGCCAGCAGTGACCCAGGCCGCTATGGCTACACCTTC
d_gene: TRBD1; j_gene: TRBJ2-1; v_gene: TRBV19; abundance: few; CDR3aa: CASSSLTGGQVEQFF; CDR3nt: TGTGCCAGTAGTTCCTTGACAGGGGGCCAGGTTGAGCAGTTCTTC
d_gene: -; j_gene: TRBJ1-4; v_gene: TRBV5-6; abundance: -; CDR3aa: CASSLWDEKLFF; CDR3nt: TGTGCCAGCAGCCTGTGGGATGAAAAACTGTTTTTT
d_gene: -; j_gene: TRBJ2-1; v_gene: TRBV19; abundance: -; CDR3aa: CASSWSRGGSYNEQFF; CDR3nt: TGTGCCAGTAGTTGGTCAAGGGGGGGCTCCTACAATGAGCAGTTCTTC
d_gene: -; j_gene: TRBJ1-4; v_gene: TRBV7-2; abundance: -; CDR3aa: CASRDPRREVPGKLFF; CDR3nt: TGTGCCAGCAGGGACCCCAGAAGGGAGGTACCAGGAAAACTGTTTTTT
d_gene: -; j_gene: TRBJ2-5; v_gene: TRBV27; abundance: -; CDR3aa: CASSLGGTQYF; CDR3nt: TGTGCCAGCAGTTTAGGGGGGACCCAGTACTTC
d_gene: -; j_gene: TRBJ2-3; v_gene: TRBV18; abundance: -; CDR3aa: CASSPRLRRRTDTQYF; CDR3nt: TGTGCCAGCTCACCACGACTGCGACGGCGCACAGATACGCAGTATTTT
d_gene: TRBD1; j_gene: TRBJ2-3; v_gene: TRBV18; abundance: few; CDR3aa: CASSKGQVDADTQYF; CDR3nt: TGTGCCAGCTCAAAAGGACAGGTTGACGCAGATACGCAGTATTTT
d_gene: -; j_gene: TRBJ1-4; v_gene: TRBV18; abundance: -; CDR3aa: CASSPTGHYLDEKLFF; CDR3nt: TGTGCCAGCTCACCGACCGGACATTACTTGGATGAAAAACTGTTTTTT
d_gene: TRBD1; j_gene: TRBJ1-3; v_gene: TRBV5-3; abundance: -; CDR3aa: CARSPRDRGGNTIYF; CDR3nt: TGTGCCAGAAGCCCCCGGGACAGGGGAGGAAACACCATATATTTT
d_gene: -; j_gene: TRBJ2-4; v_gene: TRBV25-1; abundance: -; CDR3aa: CASSPQARGKNIQYF; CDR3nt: TGTGCCAGCAGTCCCCAGGCGAGGGGCAAAAACATTCAGTACTTC
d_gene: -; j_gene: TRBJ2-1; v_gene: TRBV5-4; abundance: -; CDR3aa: CASSAVNDNEQFF; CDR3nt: TGTGCCAGCAGCGCTGTCAATGACAATGAGCAGTTCTTC
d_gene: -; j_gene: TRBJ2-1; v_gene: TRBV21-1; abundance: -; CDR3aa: CASSLRTGGWEQFF; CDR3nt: TGTGCCAGCAGCCTTAGGACAGGGGGCTGGGAGCAGTTCTTC
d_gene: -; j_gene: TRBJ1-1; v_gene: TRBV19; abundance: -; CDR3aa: CASSDGNLNTEAFF; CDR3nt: TGTGCCAGTTCGGACGGTAACCTGAACACTGAAGCTTTCTTT
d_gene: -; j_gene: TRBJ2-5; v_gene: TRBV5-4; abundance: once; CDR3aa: CASRQEWGQETQYF; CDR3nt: TGTGCCAGCAGACAGGAATGGGGCCAAGAGACCCAGTACTTC
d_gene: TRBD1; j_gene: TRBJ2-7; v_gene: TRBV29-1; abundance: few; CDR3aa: CSVEAGQGSSYEQYF; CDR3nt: TGCAGCGTTGAAGCAGGACAGGGGTCCTCCTACGAGCAGTACTTC
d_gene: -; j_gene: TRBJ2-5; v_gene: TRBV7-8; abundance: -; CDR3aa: CASSIRSGSGETQYF; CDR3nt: TGTGCCAGCAGCATCCGGTCGGGGAGTGGAGAGACCCAGTACTTC
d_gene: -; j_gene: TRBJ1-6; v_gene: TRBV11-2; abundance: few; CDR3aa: CASSLGSGTNSPLHF; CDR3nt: TGTGCCAGCAGCTTAGGTTCAGGGACTAATTCACCCCTCCACTTT
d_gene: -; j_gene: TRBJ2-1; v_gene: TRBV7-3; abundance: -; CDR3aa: CASGRPGRNEQFF; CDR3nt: TGTGCCAGCGGCCGGCCTGGGAGGAATGAGCAGTTCTTC
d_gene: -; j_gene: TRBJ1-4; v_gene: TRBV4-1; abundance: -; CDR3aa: CASASAGVKLFF; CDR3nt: TGCGCCAGCGCGTCGGCGGGAGTGAAACTGTTTTTT
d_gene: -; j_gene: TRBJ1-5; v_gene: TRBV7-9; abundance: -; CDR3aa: CASSLSGVGNQPQHF; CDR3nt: TGTGCCAGCAGCTTATCAGGGGTGGGTAATCAGCCCCAGCATTTT
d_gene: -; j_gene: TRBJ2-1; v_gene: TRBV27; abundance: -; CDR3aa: CASSFASRPSRSEQFF; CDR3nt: TGTGCCAGCAGTTTCGCCTCCCGTCCCTCGAGGAGTGAGCAGTTCTTC
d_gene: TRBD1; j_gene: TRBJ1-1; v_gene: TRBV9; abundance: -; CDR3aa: CASSVGVGQGDRDTEAFF; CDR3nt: TGTGCCAGCAGCGTAGGGGTGGGTCAGGGGGATCGGGACACTGAAGCTTTCTTT
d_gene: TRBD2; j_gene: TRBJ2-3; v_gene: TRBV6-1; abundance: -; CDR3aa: CASSGAGRTDTQYF; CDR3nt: TGTGCCAGCAGTGGAGCGGGGCGCACAGATACGCAGTATTTT
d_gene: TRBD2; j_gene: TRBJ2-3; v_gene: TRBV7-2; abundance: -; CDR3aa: CASSRPLAGDTQYF; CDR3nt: TGTGCCAGCAGCCGACCACTAGCGGGAGATACGCAGTATTTT
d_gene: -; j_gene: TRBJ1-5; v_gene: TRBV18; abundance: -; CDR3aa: CASSPTGYGNQPQHF; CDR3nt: TGTGCCAGCTCACCCACAGGGTATGGCAATCAGCCCCAGCATTTT
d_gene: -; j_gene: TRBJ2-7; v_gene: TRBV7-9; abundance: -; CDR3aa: CASSRDYGPYEQYF; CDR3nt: TGTGCCAGCAGCCGGGATTACGGTCCCTACGAGCAGTACTTC
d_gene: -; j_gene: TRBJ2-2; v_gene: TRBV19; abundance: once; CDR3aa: CASSDPNYTGELFF; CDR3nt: TGTGCCAGCTCAGACCCTAATTACACCGGGGAGCTGTTTTTT
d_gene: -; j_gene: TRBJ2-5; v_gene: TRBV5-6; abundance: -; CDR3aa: CASSFEETQYF; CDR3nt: TGTGCCAGCAGCTTCGAGGAGACCCAGTACTTC
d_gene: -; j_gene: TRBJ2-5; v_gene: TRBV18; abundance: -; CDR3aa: CASSVRQEETQYF; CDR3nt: TGTGCCAGCTCAGTAAGACAGGAAGAGACCCAGTACTTC
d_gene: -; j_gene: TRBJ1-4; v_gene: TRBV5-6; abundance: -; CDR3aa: CASSGTTFTNEKLFF; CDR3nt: TGTGCCAGCAGCGGGACGACATTTACTAATGAAAAACTGTTTTTT
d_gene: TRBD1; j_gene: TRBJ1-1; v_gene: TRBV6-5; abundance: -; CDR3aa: CASRRPGQGVTEAFF; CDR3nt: TGTGCCAGCAGGCGCCCGGGACAGGGGGTAACTGAAGCTTTCTTT
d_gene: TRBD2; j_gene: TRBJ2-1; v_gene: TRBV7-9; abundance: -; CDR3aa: CASSRLAVNNEQFF; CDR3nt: TGTGCCAGCTCCCGACTAGCGGTAAACAATGAGCAGTTCTTC
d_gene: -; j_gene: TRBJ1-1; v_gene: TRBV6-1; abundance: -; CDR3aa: CASIGADMHTEAFF; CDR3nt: TGTGCCAGCATTGGGGCCGACATGCATACTGAAGCTTTCTTT
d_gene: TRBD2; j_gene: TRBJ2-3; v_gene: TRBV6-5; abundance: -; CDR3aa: CASSYGSGARTDTQYF; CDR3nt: TGTGCCAGCAGTTACGGTAGCGGGGCCCGCACAGATACGCAGTATTTT
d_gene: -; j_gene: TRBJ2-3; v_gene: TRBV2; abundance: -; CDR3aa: CASSGEHSSSTDTQYF; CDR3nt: TGTGCCAGCAGTGGAGAGCACTCTTCGAGCACAGATACGCAGTATTTT
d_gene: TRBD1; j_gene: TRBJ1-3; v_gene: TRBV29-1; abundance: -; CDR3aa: CSVAGTGIGNTIYF; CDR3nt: TGCAGCGTTGCCGGGACAGGGATCGGAAACACCATATATTTT
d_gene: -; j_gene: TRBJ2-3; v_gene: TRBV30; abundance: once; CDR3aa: CAWSVWAGSTDTQYF; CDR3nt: TGTGCCTGGAGTGTATGGGCGGGGAGCACAGATACGCAGTATTTT
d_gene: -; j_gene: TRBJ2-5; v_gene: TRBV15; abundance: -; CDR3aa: CATSRDKAGVTQYF; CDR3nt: TGTGCCACCAGCAGGGATAAGGCGGGTGTGACCCAGTACTTC
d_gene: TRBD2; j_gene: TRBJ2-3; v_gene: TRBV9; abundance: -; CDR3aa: CASSVVGLAGAADTQYF; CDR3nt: TGTGCCAGCAGCGTAGTAGGGCTAGCGGGAGCGGCAGATACGCAGTATTTT
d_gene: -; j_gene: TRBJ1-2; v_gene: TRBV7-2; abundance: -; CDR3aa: CASSHPGRVGGYTF; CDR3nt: TGTGCCAGCAGCCACCCTGGGAGGGTCGGTGGCTACACCTTC
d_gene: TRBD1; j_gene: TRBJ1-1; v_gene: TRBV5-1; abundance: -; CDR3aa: CASSLQGSNTEAFF; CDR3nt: TGCGCCAGCAGCTTACAGGGGAGTAACACTGAAGCTTTCTTT